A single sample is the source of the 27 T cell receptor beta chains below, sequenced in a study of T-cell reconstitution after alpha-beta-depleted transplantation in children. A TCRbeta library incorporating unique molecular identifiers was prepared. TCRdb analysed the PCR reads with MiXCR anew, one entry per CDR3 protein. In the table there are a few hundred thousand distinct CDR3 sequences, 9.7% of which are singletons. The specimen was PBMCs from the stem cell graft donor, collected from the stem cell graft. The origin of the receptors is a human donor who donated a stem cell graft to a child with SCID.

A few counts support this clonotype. The CDR3 region is CSALRGDTEAFF. The CDR3 DNA follows: TGCAGTGCTCTCAGGGGAGACACTGAAGCTTTCTTT. This sequence joins TRBV20-1 and TRBJ1-1; TRBD1 is a possible D gene (6 bases). The V and J ends lost 5 bases and 3 bases respectively, with 10 bases between them. The germline V gene has CDR1 DFQATT and CDR2 SNEGSKA (reference sequence). The CDR3 is made up of 12 amino acids.

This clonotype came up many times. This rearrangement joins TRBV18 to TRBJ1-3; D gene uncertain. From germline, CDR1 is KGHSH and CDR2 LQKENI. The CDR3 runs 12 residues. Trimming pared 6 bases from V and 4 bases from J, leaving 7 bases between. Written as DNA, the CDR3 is TGTGCCAGCTCGGCCCCGGGAAACACCATATATTTT. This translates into CASSAPGNTIYF.

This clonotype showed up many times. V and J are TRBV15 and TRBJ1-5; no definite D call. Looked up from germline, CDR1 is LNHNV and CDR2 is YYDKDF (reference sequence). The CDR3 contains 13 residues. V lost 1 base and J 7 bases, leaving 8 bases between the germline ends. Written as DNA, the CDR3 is TGTGCCACCAGCAGAGCAGACCGACAGCCCCAGCATTTT. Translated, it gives CATSRADRQPQHF.

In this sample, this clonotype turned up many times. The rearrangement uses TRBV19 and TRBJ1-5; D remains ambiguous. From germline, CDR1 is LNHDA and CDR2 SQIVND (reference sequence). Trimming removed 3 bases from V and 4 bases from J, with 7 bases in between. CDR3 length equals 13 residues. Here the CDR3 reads CASSMTGNQPQHF. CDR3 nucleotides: TGTGCCAGTAGTATGACGGGAAATCAGCCCCAGCATTTT.

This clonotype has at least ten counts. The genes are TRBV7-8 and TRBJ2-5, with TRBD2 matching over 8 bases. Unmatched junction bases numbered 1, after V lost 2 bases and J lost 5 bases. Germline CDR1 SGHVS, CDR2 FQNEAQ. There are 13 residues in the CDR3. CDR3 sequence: CASSLQREETQYF. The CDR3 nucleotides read TGTGCCAGCAGCTTACAGCGGGAGGAGACCCAGTACTTC.

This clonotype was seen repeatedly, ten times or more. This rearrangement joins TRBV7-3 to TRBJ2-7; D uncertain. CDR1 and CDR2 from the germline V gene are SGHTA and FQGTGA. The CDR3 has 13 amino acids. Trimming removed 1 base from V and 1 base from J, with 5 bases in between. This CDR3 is CASSLSPSYEQYF. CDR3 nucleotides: TGTGCCAGCAGCTTAAGTCCGTCCTACGAGCAGTACTTC. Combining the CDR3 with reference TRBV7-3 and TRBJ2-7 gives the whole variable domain GAGVSQTPSNKVTEKGKYVELRCDPISGHTALYWYRQSLGQGPEFLIYFQGTGAADDSGLPNDRFFAVRPEGSVSTLKIQRTERGDSAVYLCASSLSPSYEQYFGPGTRLTVT.

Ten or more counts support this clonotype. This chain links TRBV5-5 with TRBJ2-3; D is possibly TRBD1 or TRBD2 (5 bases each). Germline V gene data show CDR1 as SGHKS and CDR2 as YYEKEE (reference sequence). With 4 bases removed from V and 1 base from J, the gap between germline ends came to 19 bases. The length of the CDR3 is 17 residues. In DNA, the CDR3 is TGTGCCAGCAGCACTTCATATTCCGGGACGGGCACAGATACGCAGTATTTT. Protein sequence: CASSTSYSGTGTDTQYF.

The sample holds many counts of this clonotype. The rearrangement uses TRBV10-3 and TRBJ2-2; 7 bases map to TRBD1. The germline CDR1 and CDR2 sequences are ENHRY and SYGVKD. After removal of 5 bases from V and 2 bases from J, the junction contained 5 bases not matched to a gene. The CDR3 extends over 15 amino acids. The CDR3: CAISTTGENTGELFF. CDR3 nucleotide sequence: TGTGCCATCAGTACCACAGGGGAAAACACCGGGGAGCTGTTTTTT.

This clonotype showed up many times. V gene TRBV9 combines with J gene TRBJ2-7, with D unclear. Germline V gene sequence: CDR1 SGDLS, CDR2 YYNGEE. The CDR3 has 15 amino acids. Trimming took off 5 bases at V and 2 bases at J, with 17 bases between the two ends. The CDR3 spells CASSLTPRGPYEQYF. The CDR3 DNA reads TGTGCCAGCAGTTTGACTCCCCGAGGCCCCTACGAGCAGTACTTC.

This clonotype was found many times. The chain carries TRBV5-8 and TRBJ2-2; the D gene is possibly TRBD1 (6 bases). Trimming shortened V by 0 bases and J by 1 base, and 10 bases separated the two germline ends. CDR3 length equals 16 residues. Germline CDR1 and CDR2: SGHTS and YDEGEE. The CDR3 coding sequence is TGTGCCAGCAGCTTGGAGGGACACATGAACACCGGGGAGCTGTTTTTT. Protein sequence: CASSLEGHMNTGELFF.

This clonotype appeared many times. The CDR3 loop is CASSLEGKGRYEKLFF. In DNA form, the CDR3 reads TGCGCCAGCAGCTTGGAAGGGAAGGGAAGATACGAAAAACTGTTTTTT. The chain combines TRBV5-1 with TRBJ1-4; D unclear. The CDR3 covers 16 residues. Germline V gene sequence: CDR1 SGHRS, CDR2 YFSETQ. V was pared by 0 bases and J by 8 bases, with 17 bases between.

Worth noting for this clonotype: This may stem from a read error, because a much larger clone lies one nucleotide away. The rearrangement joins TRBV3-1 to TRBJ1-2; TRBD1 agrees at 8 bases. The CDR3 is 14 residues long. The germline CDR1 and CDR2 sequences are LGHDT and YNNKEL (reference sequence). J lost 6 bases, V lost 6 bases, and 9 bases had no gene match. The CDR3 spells CASRPRQGIHGYTF. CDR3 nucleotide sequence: TGTGCCAGCAGACCTAGACAGGGGATTCATGGCTACACCTTC.

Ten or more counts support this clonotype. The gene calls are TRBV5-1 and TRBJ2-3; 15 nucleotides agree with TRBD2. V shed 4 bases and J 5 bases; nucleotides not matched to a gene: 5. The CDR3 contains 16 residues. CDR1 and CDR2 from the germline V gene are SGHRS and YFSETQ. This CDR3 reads CASSAGLAGGLDTQYF. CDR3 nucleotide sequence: TGCGCCAGCAGCGCAGGACTAGCGGGGGGGCTAGATACGCAGTATTTT.

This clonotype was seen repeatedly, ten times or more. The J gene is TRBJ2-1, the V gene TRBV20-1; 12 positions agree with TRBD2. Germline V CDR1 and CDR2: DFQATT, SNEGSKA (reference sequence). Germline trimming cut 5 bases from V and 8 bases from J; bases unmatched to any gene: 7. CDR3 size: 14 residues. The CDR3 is CSALLAGGPHEQFF. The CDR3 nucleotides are TGCAGTGCTCTGCTAGCGGGGGGGCCCCATGAGCAGTTCTTC.

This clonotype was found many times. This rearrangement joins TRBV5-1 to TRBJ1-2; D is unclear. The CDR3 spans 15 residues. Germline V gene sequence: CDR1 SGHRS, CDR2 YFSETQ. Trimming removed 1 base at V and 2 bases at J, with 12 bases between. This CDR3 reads CASSLRRRGNYGYTF. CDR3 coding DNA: TGCGCCAGCAGCTTGAGAAGAAGAGGGAACTATGGCTACACCTTC.

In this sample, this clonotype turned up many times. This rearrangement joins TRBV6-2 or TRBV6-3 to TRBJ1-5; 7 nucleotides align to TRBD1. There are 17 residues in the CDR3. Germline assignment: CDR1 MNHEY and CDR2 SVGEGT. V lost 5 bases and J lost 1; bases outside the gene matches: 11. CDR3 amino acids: CASSSLRQGKSNQPQHF. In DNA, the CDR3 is TGTGCCAGCAGTAGTCTCCGACAGGGTAAGAGCAATCAGCCCCAGCATTTT.

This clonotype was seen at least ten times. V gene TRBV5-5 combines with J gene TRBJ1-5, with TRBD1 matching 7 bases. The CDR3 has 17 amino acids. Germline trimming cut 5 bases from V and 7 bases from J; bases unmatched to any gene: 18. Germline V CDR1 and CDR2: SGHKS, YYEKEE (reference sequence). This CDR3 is CASRDRQTGKTGQPQHF. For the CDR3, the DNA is TGTGCCAGCAGAGACCGACAGACAGGGAAGACGGGACAGCCCCAGCATTTT. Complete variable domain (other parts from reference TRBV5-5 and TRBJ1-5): DAGVTQSPTHLIKTRGQQVTLRCSPISGHKSVSWYQQVLGQGPQFIFQYYEKEERGRGNFPDRFSARQFPNYSSELNVNALLLGDSALYLCASRDRQTGKTGQPQHFGDGTRLSIL.

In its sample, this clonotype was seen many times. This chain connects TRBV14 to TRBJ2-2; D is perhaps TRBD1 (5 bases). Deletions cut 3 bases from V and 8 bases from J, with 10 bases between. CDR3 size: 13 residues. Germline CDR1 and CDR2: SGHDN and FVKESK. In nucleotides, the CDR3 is TGTGCCAGCAGCCACCAGGGTACTGGGGAGCTGTTTTTT. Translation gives CASSHQGTGELFF.

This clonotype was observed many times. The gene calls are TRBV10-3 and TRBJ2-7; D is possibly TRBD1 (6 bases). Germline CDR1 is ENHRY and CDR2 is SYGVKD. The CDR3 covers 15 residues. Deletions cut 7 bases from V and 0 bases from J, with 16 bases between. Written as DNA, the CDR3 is TGTGCCATCACCCCCGGGACAAGGAGCTCCTACGAGCAGTACTTC. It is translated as CAITPGTRSSYEQYF.

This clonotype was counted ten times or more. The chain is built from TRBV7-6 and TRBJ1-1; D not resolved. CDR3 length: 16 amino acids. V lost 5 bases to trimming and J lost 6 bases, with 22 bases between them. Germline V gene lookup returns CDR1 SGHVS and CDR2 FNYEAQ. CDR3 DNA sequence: TGTGCCAGCAGCATATTATCGGCCGGGTGTAGACCTGAAGCTTTCTTT. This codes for CASSILSAGCRPEAFF.

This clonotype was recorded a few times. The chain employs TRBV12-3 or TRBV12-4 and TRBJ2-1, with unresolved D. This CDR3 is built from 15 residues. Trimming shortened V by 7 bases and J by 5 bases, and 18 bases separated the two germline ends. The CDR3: CASTPSRLGNNEQFF. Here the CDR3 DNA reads TGTGCCAGCACCCCCTCGAGGCTGGGGAACAATGAGCAGTTCTTC.

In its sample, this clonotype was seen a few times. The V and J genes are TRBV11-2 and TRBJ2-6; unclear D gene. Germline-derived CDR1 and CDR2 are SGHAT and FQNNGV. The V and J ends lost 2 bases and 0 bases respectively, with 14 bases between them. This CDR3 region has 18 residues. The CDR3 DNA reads TGTGCCAGCAGCTTAAACCCTGTTCTCAGCTCTGGGGCCAACGTCCTGACTTTC. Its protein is CASSLNPVLSSGANVLTF.

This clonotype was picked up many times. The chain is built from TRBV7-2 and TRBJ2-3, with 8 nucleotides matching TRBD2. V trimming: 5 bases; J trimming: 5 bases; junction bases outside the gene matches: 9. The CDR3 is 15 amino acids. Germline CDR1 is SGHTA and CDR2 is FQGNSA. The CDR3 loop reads CASSLLGTSKDTQYF. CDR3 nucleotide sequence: TGTGCCAGCAGCCTCCTAGGGACTAGTAAAGATACGCAGTATTTT. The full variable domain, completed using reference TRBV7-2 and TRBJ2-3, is GAGVSQSPSNKVTEKGKDVELRCDPISGHTALYWYRQSLGQGLEFLIYFQGNSAPDKSGLPSDRFSAERTGGSVSTLTIQRTQQEDSAVYLCASSLLGTSKDTQYFGPGTRLTVL.

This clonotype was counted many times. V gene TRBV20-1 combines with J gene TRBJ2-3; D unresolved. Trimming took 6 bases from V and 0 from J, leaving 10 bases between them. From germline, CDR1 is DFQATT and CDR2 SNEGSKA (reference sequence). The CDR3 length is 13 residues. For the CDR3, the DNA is TGCAGTGCCTGGACGACAAGCACAGATACGCAGTATTTT. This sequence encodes CSAWTTSTDTQYF.

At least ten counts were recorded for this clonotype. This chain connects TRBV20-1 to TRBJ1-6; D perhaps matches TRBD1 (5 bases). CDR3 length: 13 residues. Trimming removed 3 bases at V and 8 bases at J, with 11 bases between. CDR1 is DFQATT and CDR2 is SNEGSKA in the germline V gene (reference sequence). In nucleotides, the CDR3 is TGCAGTGCTAGTAGGCAGGGCGATTCACCCCTCCACTTT. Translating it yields CSASRQGDSPLHF.

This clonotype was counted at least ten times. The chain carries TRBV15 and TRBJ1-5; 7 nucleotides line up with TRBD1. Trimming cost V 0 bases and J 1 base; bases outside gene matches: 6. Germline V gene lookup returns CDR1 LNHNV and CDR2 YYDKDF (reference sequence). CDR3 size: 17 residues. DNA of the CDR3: TGTGCCACCAGCAGAGATATGAGGGGGCAAAGCAATCAGCCCCAGCATTTT. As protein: CATSRDMRGQSNQPQHF.

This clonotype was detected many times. CDR3 nucleotide sequence: TGTGCCAGCAGTCTTCGGTCCATTTCCGACCTCCACTTT. Its translation is CASSLRSISDLHF. The chain has TRBV28 and TRBJ1-6; D is unresolved. The CDR3 runs to 13 residues. CDR1 and CDR2 (germline): MDHEN, SYDVKM. The V gene lost 5 bases and the J gene lost 15 bases, with 17 bases spanning the gap.